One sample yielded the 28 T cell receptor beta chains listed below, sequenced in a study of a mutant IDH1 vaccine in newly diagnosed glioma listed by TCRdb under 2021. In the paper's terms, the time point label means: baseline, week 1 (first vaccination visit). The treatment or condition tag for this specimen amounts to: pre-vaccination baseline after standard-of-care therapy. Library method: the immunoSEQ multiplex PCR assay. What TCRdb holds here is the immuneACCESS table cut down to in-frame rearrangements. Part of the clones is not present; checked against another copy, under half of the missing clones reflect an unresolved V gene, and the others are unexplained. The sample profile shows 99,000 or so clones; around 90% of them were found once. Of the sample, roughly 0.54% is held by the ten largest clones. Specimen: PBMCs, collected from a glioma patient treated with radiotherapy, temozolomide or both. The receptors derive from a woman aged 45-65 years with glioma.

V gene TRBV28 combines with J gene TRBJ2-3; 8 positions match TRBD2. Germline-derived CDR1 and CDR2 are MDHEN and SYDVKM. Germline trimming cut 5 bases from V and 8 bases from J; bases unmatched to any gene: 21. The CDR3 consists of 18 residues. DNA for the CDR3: TGTGCCAGCAGTACAGACCGCTACTTGGGACTAGAATCGAGTACGCAGTATTTT. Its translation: CASSTDRYLGLESSTQYF.

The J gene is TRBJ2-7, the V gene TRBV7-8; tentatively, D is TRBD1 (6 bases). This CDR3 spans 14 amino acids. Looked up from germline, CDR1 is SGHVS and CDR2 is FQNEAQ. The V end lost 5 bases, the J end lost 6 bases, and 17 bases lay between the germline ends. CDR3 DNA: TGTGCCAGCAGCCCCCACAGGGTGCCCCTCGAGCAGTACTTC. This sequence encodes CASSPHRVPLEQYF.

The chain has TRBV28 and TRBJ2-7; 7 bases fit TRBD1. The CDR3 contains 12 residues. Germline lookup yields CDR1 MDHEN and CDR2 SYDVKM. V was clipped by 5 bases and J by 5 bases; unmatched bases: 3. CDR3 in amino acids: CASSTTGDEQYF. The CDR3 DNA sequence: TGTGCCAGCAGTACTACAGGGGACGAGCAGTACTTC.

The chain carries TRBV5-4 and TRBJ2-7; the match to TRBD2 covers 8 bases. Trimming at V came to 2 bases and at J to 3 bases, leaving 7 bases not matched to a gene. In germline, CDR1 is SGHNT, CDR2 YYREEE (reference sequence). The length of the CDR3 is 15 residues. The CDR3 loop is CASSFGREVNYEQYF. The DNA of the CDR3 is TGTGCCAGCAGCTTCGGGCGGGAGGTAAACTACGAGCAGTACTTC.

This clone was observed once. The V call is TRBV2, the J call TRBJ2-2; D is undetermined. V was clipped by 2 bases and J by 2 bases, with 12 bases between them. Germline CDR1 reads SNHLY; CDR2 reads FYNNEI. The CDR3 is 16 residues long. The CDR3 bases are TGTGCCAGCAGTGAACTTCGGGTTCGTAACACCGGGGAGCTGTTTTTT. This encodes CASSELRVRNTGELFF.

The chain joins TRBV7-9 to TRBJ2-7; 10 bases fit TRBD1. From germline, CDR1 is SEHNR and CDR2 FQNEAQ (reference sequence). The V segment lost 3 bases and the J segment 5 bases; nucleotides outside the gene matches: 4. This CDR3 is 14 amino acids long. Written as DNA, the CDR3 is TGTGCCAGCAGCTTCCAGGGACAGGGGAACGAGCAGTACTTC. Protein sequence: CASSFQGQGNEQYF.

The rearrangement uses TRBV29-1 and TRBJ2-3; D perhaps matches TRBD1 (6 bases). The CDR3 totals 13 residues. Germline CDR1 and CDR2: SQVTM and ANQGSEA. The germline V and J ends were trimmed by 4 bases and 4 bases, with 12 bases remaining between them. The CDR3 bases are TGCAGCGTTGGGGTGGGGGCCCCAGATACGCAGTATTTT. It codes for CSVGVGAPDTQYF.

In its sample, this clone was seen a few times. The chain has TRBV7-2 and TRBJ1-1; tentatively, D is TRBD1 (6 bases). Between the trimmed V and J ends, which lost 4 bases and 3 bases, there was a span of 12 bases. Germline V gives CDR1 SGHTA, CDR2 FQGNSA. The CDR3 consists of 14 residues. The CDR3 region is CASSSKTGHTEAFF. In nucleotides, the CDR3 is TGTGCCAGCAGCTCCAAGACAGGACACACTGAAGCTTTCTTT.

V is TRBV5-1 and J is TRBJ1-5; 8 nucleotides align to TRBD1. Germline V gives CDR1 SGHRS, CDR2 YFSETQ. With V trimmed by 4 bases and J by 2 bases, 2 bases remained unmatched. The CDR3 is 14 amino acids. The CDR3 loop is CASSQGQGNQPQHF. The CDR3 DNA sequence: TGCGCCAGCAGCCAGGGACAGGGCAATCAGCCCCAGCATTTT.

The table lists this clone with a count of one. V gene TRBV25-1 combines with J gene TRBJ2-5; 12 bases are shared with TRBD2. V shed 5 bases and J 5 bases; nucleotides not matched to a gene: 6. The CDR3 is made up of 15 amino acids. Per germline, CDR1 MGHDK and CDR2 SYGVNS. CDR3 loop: CASSLWTSGAETQYF. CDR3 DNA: TGTGCCAGCAGTCTCTGGACTAGCGGGGCGGAGACCCAGTACTTC.

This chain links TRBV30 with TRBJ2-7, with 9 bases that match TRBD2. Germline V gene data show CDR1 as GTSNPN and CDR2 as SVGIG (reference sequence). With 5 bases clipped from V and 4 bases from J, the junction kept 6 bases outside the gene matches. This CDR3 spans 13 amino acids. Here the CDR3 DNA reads TGTGCCTGGGATGCAGCGGGAGGTTACGAGCAGTACTTC. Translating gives CAWDAAGGYEQYF.

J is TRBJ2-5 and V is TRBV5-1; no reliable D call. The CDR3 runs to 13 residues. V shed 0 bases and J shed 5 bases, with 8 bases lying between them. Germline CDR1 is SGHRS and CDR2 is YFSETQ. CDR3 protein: CASSLARRETQYF. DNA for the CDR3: TGCGCCAGCAGCTTGGCGAGACGGGAGACCCAGTACTTC. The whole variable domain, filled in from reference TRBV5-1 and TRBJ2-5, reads KAGVTQTPRYLIKTRGQQVTLSCSPISGHRSVSWYQQTPGQGLQFLFEYFSETQRNKGNFPGRFSGRQFSNSRSEMNVSTLELGDSALYLCASSLARRETQYFGPGTRLLVL.

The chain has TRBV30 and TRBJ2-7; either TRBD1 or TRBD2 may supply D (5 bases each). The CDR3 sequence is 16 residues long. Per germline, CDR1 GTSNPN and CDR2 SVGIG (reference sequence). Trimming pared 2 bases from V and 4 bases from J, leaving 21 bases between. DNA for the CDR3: TGTGCCTGGAGTAACGCGGTGAGGGGCCGTCGATACGAGCAGTACTTC. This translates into CAWSNAVRGRRYEQYF.

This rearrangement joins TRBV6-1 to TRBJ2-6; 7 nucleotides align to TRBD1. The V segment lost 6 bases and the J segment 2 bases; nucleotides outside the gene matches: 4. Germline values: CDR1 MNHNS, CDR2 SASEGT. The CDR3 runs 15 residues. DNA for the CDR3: TGTGCCAGCAGAGCAGACAGGGCTGGGGCCAACGTCCTGACTTTC. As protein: CASRADRAGANVLTF.

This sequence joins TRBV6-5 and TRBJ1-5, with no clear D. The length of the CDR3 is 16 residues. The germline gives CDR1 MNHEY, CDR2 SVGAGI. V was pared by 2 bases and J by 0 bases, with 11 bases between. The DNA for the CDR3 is TGTGCCAGCAGTTACAAGGCGGGGTATAGCAATCAGCCCCAGCATTTT. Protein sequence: CASSYKAGYSNQPQHF.

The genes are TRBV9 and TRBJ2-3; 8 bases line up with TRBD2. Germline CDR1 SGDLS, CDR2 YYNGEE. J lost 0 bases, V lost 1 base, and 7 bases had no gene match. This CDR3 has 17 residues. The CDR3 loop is CASSVTPKRGSTDTQYF. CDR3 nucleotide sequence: TGTGCCAGCAGCGTAACCCCAAAGCGGGGGAGCACAGATACGCAGTATTTT.

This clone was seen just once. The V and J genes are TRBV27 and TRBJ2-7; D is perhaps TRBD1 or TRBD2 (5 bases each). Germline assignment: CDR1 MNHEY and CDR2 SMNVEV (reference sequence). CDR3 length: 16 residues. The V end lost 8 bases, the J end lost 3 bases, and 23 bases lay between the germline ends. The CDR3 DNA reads TGTGCCAGCCACCAACGGGGCTCGACTGGAGACTACGAGCAGTACTTC. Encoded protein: CASHQRGSTGDYEQYF.

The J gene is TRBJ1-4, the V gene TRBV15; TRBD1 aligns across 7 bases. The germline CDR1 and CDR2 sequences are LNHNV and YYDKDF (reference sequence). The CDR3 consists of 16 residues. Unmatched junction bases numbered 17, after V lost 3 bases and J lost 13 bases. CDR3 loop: CATSRASGTEGSPLFF. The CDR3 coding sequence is TGTGCCACCAGCAGGGCCTCCGGGACAGAGGGTTCCCCACTGTTTTTT.

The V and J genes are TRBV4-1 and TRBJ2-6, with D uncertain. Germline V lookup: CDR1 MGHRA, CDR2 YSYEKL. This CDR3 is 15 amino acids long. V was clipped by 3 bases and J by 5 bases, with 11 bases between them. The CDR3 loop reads CASSHDPHWANVLTF. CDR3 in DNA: TGCGCCAGCAGCCATGACCCGCACTGGGCCAACGTCCTGACTTTC.

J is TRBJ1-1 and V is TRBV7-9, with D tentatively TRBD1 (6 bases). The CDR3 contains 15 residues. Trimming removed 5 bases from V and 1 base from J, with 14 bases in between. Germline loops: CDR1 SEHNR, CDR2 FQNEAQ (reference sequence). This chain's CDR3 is CASSEAGTKNTEAFF. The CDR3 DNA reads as TGTGCCAGCAGCGAAGCCGGGACAAAGAACACTGAAGCTTTCTTT.

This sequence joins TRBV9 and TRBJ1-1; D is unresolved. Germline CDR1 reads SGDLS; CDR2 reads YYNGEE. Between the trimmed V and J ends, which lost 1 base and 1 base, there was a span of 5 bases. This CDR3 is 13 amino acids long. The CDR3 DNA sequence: TGTGCCAGCAGCGTAATGGGGAACACTGAAGCTTTCTTT. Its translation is CASSVMGNTEAFF.

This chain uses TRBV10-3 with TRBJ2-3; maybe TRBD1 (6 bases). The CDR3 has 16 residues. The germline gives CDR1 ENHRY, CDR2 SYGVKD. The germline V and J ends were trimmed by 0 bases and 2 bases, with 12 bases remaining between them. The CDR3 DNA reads TGTGCCATCAGTGAGTCGTGGCAGGGGCACACAGATACGCAGTATTTT. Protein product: CAISESWQGHTDTQYF.

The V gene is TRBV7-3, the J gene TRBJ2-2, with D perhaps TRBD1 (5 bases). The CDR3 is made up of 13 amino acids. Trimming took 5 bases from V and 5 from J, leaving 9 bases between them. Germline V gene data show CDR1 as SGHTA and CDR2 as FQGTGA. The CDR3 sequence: CASSIKGTGELFF. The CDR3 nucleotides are TGTGCCAGCAGCATAAAGGGGACCGGGGAGCTGTTTTTT.

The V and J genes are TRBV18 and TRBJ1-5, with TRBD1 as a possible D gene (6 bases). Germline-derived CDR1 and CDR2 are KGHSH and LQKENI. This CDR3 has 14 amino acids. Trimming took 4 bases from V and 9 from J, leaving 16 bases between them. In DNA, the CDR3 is TGTGCCAGCTCACGGACCGGCGGGGGCAGGCCCCAGCATTTT. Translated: CASSRTGGGRPQHF.

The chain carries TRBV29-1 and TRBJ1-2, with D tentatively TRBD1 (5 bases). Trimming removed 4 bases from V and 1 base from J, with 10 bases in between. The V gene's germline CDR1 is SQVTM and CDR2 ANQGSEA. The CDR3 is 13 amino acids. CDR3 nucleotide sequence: TGCAGCGTTGGGGGCGCGGTTAACTATGGCTACACCTTC. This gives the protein CSVGGAVNYGYTF.

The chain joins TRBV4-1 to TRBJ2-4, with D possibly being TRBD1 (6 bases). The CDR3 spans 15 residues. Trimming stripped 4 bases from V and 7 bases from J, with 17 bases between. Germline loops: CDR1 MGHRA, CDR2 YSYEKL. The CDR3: CASSPGTTLGNIQYF. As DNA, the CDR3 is TGCGCCAGCAGCCCTGGGACAACCCTTGGGAACATTCAGTACTTC.

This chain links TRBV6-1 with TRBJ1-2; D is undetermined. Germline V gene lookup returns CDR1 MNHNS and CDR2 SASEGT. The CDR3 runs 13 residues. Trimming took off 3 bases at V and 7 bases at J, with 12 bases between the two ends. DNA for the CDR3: TGTGCCAGCAGTGAGGCAGATCCTCGTGGCTACACCTTC. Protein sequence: CASSEADPRGYTF.

CDR3 region: CASSLFAASVGNTIYF. The CDR3 coding sequence is TGTGCCAGCAGCTTATTTGCCGCAAGCGTCGGAAACACCATATATTTT. The rearrangement joins TRBV11-1 to TRBJ1-3; D is undetermined. The CDR3 has 16 amino acids. Trimming shortened V by 2 bases and J by 4 bases, and 15 bases separated the two germline ends. In germline, CDR1 is SGHAT, CDR2 FQDESV (reference sequence).